What follows are 3 T cell receptor beta chains derived from one specimen sequenced in a study of shared clonotypes between healthy human individuals. Only in-frame clones appear in the TCRdb table, and some are missing; sequencing was by immunoSEQ multiplex PCR. This table has more than 2 million clones, 90% to 96% appearing once. The sample comprised naive CD4+ T cells sorted from blood. Subset noted: CD45RA+ positively selected. The receptors stem from a man younger than 35 in good health.

In the case of this clone: The sample has other DNA sequences that encode this CDR3 too. The chain recombines TRBV5-4 with TRBJ2-7; TRBD2 matches 7 bases. CDR1 is SGHNT and CDR2 is YYREEE in the germline V gene (reference sequence). The junction had 3 bases not matched to a gene; V was cut back by 2 bases and J by 4 bases. The CDR3 extends over 13 amino acids. The CDR3 sequence is CASSLGGGYEQYF. CDR3 sequence (DNA): TGTGCCAGCAGCTTAGGCGGGGGATACGAGCAGTACTTC.

V is TRBV27 and J is TRBJ1-3; 11 bases line up with TRBD1. Looked up from germline, CDR1 is MNHEY and CDR2 is SMNVEV (reference sequence). V dropped 5 bases and J dropped 4; count of bases not matched to a gene: 19. The CDR3 sequence is 20 residues long. The CDR3 spells CASSLTDPAGQGARGNTIYF. The CDR3 DNA follows: TGTGCCAGCAGTCTAACGGATCCCGCCGGACAGGGGGCAAGAGGAAACACCATATATTTT.

The chain uses TRBV6-5 and TRBJ1-2; D is unclear. CDR1 MNHEY and CDR2 SVGAGI come from the germline V gene. V was shortened by 7 bases and J by 0 bases, with 9 bases between the two germline ends. This CDR3 contains 13 residues. The CDR3 protein is CASTLDANYGYTF. The CDR3 DNA reads TGTGCCAGCACCTTAGACGCTAACTATGGCTACACCTTC.